This T cell receptor (beta chain) is from a study of shared clonotypes between healthy human individuals. With regard to this clone: This specimen includes other DNA sequences encoding the same CDR3.

TCRdb keeps only in-frame clones here, not all; method: immunoSEQ multiplex PCR. The data show a few million clones, 80% to 95% seen once. Germline assignment: CDR1 SGHNT and CDR2 YENEEA. The trim removed 4 bases at V and 0 bases at J, leaving 3 bases unmatched. This CDR3 contains 15 residues. The J gene is TRBJ1-1, the V gene TRBV11-3; 9 positions agree with TRBD1. Sequences were obtained from naive CD4+ T cells from PBMCs. This sample's subset: CD45RA+ positively selected. The TCR sequence derives from a man aged 18-30 years in good health. Some clones in this sample may be carry-over from other donors' samples. The CDR3 sequence is CASSSGQGMNTEAFF. Here the CDR3 DNA reads TGTGCCAGCAGCTCCGGACAGGGGATGAACACTGAAGCTTTCTTT.